The rows below give T cell receptor beta chains drawn from one sample of a study of patients and donors after allogeneic stem cell transplantation. TCRdb analysed the RT-PCR reads with MiXCR anew, one entry per CDR3 protein. The data contain about 89,000 distinct CDR3 sequences, approximately 49% of them singletons. The material sequenced was blood, either unsorted or a sorted T cell fraction (not recorded which). These receptors were taken from a human donor who was either an allogeneic HSCT recipient or a stem cell or donor lymphocyte infusion donor (not recorded which). It is not recorded whose cells these are; they may come from a transplant donor. Both conserved end residues are part of each CDR3. D genes are given only for firm matches. Clone size is given for some rows only: seen once, a few or many times, or a class if the clone is expanded.

J,V,size,D,DNA,CDR3
TRBJ1-2,TRBV10-3,few,TRBD1,TGTGCCATCACCCTGGGACAGTTCTATGGCTACACCTTC,CAITLGQFYGYTF
TRBJ2-7,TRBV28,-,TRBD2,TGTGCCAGCACCCCCCCGGGGCTAGCGGGAGGGTACGAGCAGTACTTC,CASTPPGLAGGYEQYF
TRBJ1-4,TRBV5-1,-,TRBD1,TGCGCCAGCAGCTCGGACAGGACAACTAATGAAAAACTGTTTTTT,CASSSDRTTNEKLFF
TRBJ1-5,TRBV10-3,few,-,TGTGCCATCAGTGCCTTTGGGGGTAAGGGCAATCAGCCCCAGCATTTT,CAISAFGGKGNQPQHF
TRBJ1-5,TRBV9,-,-,TGTGCCAGCAGCGTAGGTCATGGCGACAATCAGCCCCAGCATTTT,CASSVGHGDNQPQHF
TRBJ1-1,TRBV6-5,-,-,TGTGCCAGCAGTCCCGGAGGTAGCTGGAACACTGTAGCTTTCTTT,CASSPGGSWNTVAFF
TRBJ2-7,TRBV20-1,few,TRBD1,TGCAGTGCTATTGAGACAGGGGGAACAAAGGAGCAGTACTTC,CSAIETGGTKEQYF
TRBJ1-5,TRBV6-9,-,-,TGTGCCAGCCCCCGGGGACATAGCAATCAGCCCCAGCATTTT,CASPRGHSNQPQHF
TRBJ1-1,TRBV15,few,-,TGTGCCACCAGTCCACCACCCCTGAACACTGAAGCTTTCTTT,CATSPPPLNTEAFF
TRBJ1-4,TRBV7-6,-,TRBD1,TGTGCCAGCAGCTCGCGCCAGGGGGGGGAACTGTTTTTT,CASSSRQGGELFF
TRBJ1-1,TRBV30,few,-,TGTGCCAGGGCGGGCGGGGCCGGCACTGAAGCTTTCTTT,CARAGGAGTEAFF
TRBJ1-4,TRBV7-2,-,-,TGTGCCAGCAGCTTAAGGGGATTTAATGAAAAACTGTTTTTT,CASSLRGFNEKLFF
TRBJ2-4,TRBV28,-,-,TGTGCCAGCAGCCCCGGACAACCACCAAGAATTATTCAGTACTTC,CASSPGQPPRIIQYF
TRBJ1-2,TRBV7-2,-,TRBD1,TGTGCCGGCAGCTTTTCCCTTCGACAGGGACGGGGCTACACCTTC,CAGSFSLRQGRGYTF
TRBJ2-7,TRBV3-1,-,-,TGTGCCAGCAGCCAAGCGGGCCAGGATGAGTACTTC,CASSQAGQDEYF
TRBJ1-1,TRBV12-3/TRBV12-4,few,-,TGTGCCAGCACTCGCGGGGAGACTGAAGCTTTCTTT,CASTRGETEAFF
TRBJ1-2,TRBV3-1,-,-,TGTGCCAGCAGCCAAGAAATCACGGACTATGGCTACACCTTC,CASSQEITDYGYTF
TRBJ2-1,TRBV5-1,-,TRBD2,TGCGCCAGCAGCTTGTCGGTAGCGGGGGGCAATGAGCAGTTCTTC,CASSLSVAGGNEQFF
TRBJ1-5,TRBV7-2,-,-,TGTGCCAGCAGCCCAACGAGCCAGAGACGTCAGCCCCAGCATTTT,CASSPTSQRRQPQHF
TRBJ1-2,TRBV28,-,-,TGTGCCAGCTTTGATAGCTATGGCTACACCTTC,CASFDSYGYTF
TRBJ1-3,TRBV12-3/TRBV12-4,few,-,TGTGCCAGCAGTTTAGGTGATCTGGTGCTCTCTGGAAACACCATATATTTT,CASSLGDLVLSGNTIYF
TRBJ1-3,TRBV12-3/TRBV12-4,-,-,TGTGCCAGCAGCCCCCCCGGAAACACCATATATTTT,CASSPPGNTIYF
TRBJ1-5,TRBV6-2/TRBV6-3,-,-,TGTGCCAGCAGTTACGCAGGGATCAATCAGCCCCAGCATTTT,CASSYAGINQPQHF
TRBJ1-1,TRBV29-1,-,-,TGCAGCGTTCAAAGACAGATTTTGAACACTGAAGCTTTCTTT,CSVQRQILNTEAFF
TRBJ1-1,TRBV9,-,-,TGTGCCAGCAGCGTAGATCCCGGGACTGAAGCTTTCTTT,CASSVDPGTEAFF
TRBJ1-4,TRBV27,few,-,TGTGCCAGCAGTTTAGGAGCTAATGAAAAACTGTTTTTT,CASSLGANEKLFF
TRBJ2-1,TRBV7-9,-,-,TGTGCCGAGGACATCCAGGATGAGCAGTTCTTC,CAEDIQDEQFF
TRBJ2-5,TRBV7-6,-,-,TGTGCCAGCAGCTTATTTAGGGGGACTATACAAGAGACCCAGTACTTC,CASSLFRGTIQETQYF
TRBJ1-3,TRBV29-1,few,-,TGCAGCGTTGCCCCAGCGGAGGCTGGAAACACCATATATTTT,CSVAPAEAGNTIYF
TRBJ1-4,TRBV20-1,few,-,TGCAGTGCTAGAGATCCCAGGGGTAATGAAAAACTGTTTTTT,CSARDPRGNEKLFF
TRBJ2-3,TRBV6-2/TRBV6-3,few,TRBD2,TGTGCCAGCAGTTACGACTATCTAGCGGGAGCCACGTTCACAGATACGCAGTATTTT,CASSYDYLAGATFTDTQYF
TRBJ1-2,TRBV7-6,few,-,TGTGCCAGCAGCTTCTTCCCTGATAGCGGAGGAGGCTACACCTTC,CASSFFPDSGGGYTF